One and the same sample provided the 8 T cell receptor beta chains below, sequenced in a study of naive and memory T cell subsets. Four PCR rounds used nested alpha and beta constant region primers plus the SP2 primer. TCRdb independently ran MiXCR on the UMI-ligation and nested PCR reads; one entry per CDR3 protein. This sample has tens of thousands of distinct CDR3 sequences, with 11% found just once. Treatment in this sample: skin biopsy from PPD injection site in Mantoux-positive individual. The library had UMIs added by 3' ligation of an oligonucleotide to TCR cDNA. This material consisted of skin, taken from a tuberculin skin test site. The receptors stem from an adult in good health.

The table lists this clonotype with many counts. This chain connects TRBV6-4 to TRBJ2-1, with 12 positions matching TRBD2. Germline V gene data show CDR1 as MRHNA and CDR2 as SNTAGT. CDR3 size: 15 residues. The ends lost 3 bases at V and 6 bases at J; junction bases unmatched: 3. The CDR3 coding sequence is TGTGCCAGCAGTGAGACTAGCGGGAGTGGCAATGAGCAGTTCTTC. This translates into CASSETSGSGNEQFF.

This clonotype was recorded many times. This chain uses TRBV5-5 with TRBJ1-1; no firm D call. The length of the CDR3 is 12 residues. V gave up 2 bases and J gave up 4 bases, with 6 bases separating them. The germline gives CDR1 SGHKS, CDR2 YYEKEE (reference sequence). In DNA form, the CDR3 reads TGTGCCAGCAGCTTATACCTCACTGAAGCTTTCTTT. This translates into CASSLYLTEAFF.

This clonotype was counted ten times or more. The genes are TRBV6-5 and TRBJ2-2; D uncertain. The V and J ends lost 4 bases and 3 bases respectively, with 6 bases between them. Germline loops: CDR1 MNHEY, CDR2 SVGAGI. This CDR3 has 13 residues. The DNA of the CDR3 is TGTGCCAGCAGTTCGTCGTACACCGGGGAGCTGTTTTTT. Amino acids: CASSSSYTGELFF.

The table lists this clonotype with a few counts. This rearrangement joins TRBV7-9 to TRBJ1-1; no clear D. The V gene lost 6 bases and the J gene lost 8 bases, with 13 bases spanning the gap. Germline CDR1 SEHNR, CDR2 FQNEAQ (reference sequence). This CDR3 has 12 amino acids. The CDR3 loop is CASRARDGEAFF. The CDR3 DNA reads TGTGCCAGCAGGGCGAGAGATGGCGAAGCTTTCTTT.

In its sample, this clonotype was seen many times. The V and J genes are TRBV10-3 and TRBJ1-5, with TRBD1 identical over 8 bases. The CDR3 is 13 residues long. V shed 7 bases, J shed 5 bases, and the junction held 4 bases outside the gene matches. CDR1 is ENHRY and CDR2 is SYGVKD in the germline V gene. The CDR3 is CAITPGQDQPQHF. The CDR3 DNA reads TGTGCCATCACCCCGGGACAGGATCAGCCCCAGCATTTT.

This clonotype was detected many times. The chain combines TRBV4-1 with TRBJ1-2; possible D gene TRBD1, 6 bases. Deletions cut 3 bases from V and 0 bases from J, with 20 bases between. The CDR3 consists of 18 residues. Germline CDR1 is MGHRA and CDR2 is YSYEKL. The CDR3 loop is CASSQPRGVWDTNYGYTF. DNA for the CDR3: TGCGCCAGCAGCCAGCCCAGGGGCGTTTGGGATACTAACTATGGCTACACCTTC.

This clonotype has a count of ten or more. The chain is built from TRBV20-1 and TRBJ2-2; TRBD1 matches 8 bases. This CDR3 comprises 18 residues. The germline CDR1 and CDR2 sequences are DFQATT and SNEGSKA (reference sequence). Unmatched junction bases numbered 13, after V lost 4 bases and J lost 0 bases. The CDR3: CSANPKKQGATNTGELFF. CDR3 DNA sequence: TGCAGTGCTAACCCTAAAAAGCAGGGGGCAACGAACACCGGGGAGCTGTTTTTT.

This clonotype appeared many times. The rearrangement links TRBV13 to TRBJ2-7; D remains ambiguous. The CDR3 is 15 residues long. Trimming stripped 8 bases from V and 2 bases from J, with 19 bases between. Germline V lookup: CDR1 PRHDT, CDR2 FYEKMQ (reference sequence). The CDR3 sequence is CASGSPSSSAYEQYF. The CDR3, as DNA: TGTGCCAGCGGATCCCCGTCGTCATCCGCCTACGAGCAGTACTTC.